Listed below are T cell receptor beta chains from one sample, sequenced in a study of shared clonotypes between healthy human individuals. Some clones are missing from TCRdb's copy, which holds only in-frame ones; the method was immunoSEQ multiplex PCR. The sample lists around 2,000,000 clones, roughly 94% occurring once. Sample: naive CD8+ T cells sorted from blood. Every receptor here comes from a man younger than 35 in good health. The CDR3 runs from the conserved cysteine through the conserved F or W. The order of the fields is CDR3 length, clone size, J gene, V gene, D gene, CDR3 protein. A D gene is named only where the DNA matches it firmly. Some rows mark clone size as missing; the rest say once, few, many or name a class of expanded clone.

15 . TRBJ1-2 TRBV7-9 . CASSPRTESNYGYTF
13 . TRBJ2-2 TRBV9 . CASRQGNTGELFF
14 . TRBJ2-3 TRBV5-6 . CASSLGGFLDTQYF
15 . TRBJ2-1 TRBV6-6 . CASSYNGYSYNEQFF
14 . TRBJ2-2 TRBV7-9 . CASKIDSNTGELFF
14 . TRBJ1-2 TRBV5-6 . CASTPPGDDYGYTF
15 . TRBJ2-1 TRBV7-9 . CASSLAGVTYNEQFF
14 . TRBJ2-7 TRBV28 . CASSSTIRDGEQYF
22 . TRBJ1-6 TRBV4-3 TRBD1 CASSQDLLRDRGIGTYNSPLHF
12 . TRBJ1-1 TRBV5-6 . CASSLESTEAFF
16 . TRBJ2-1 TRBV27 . CASSLSPSLTYNEQFF
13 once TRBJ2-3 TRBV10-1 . CASSDSDTDTQYF
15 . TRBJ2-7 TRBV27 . CASSGLIDLPYEQYF
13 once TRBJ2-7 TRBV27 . CASSLGLYYEQYF
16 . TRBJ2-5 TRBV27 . CASSSVKAEGQETQYF
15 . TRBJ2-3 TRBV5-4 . CASSLRDMAADTQYF
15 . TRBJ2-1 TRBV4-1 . CASSQDSREVNEQFF